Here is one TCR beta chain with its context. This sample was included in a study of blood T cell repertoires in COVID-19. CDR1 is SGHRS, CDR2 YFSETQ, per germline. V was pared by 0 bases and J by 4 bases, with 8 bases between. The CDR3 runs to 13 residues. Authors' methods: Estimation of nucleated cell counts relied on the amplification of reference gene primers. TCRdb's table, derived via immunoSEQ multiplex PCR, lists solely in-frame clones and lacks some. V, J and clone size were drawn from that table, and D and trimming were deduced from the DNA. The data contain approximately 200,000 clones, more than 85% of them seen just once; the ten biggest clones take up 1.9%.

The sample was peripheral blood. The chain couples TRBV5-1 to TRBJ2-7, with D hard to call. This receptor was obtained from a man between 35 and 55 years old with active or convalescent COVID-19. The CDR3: CASSLVADYEQYF. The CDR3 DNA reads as TGCGCCAGCAGCTTGGTGGCAGATTACGAGCAGTACTTC.